A single sample is the source of the 32 T cell receptor beta chains below, sequenced in a study of lymphopenia after photon versus proton radiotherapy. This table comes from immunoSEQ multiplex PCR, and its TCRdb copy is limited to in-frame clones, with some not included. The table shows 35,000 to 40,000 clones, with about 85% occurring only once. Sequencing used peripheral blood, obtained from a patient treated with photon-based radiotherapy. These receptors were obtained from a man in his fifties or sixties with gastric cancer.

The CDR3 loop is CASSQDKAKETQYF. The CDR3 DNA reads as TGTGCCAGCAGCCAAGATAAAGCCAAAGAGACCCAGTACTTC. V gene TRBV4-2 combines with J gene TRBJ2-5, with D uncertain. Trimming shortened V by 0 bases and J by 3 bases, and 8 bases separated the two germline ends. Germline V gene lookup returns CDR1 LGHNA and CDR2 YNFKEQ. The CDR3 extends over 14 amino acids.

This clone was observed a handful of times. The CDR3 DNA reads TGTGCCAGCAGCGTGGCAGGGAACACTGAAGCTTTCTTT. This encodes CASSVAGNTEAFF. The chain has TRBV9 and TRBJ1-1; D gene uncertain. V was cut by 2 bases and J by 1 base, with 6 bases left in between. This CDR3 spans 13 amino acids. The germline gives CDR1 SGDLS, CDR2 YYNGEE.

The rearrangement links TRBV5-4 to TRBJ1-1; 9 bases fit TRBD1. With V trimmed by 0 bases and J by 9 bases, 3 bases remained unmatched. The CDR3 sequence is 13 residues long. The germline V gene encodes CDR1 SGHNT and CDR2 YYREEE (reference sequence). CDR3 protein: CASSLGGTGKAFF. CDR3 nucleotide sequence: TGTGCCAGCAGCTTGGGGGGGACAGGGAAAGCTTTCTTT.

This clone was counted a single time. The chain links TRBV10-3 to TRBJ1-1, with no clear D. The V end lost 4 bases, the J end lost 0 bases, and 9 bases lay between the germline ends. The germline gives CDR1 ENHRY, CDR2 SYGVKD. This CDR3 has 14 residues. As DNA, the CDR3 is TGTGCCATCAGTGCGCAGTACATGAACACTGAAGCTTTCTTT. Encoded protein: CAISAQYMNTEAFF.

The rearrangement links TRBV27 to TRBJ2-1; D is undetermined. CDR1 and CDR2 from the germline V gene are MNHEY and SMNVEV (reference sequence). This CDR3 comprises 14 residues. V lost 3 bases, J lost 0 bases, and 6 bases lay in between. The DNA for the CDR3 is TGTGCCAGCAGTTTTCGAAGCTCCTACAATGAGCAGTTCTTC. Protein sequence: CASSFRSSYNEQFF.

The chain links TRBV7-2 to TRBJ1-1, with D unresolved. CDR1 SGHTA and CDR2 FQGNSA come from the germline V gene. The V end lost 1 base, the J end lost 0 bases, and 3 bases lay between the germline ends. CDR3 length: 13 amino acids. CDR3 coding DNA: TGTGCCAGCAGCTTAGACCTGAACACTGAAGCTTTCTTT. This gives the protein CASSLDLNTEAFF. Filled out from reference TRBV7-2 and TRBJ1-1, the complete variable domain reads GAGVSQSPSNKVTEKGKDVELRCDPISGHTALYWYRQSLGQGLEFLIYFQGNSAPDKSGLPSDRFSAERTGGSVSTLTIQRTQQEDSAVYLCASSLDLNTEAFFGQGTRLTVV.

The V and J genes are TRBV6-1 and TRBJ1-1; D is possibly TRBD1 (6 bases). V lost 3 bases to trimming and J lost 5 bases, with 28 bases between them. This CDR3 is built from 19 residues. Per germline, CDR1 MNHNS and CDR2 SASEGT. This chain's CDR3 is CASSEGLRGGAFFRTEAFF. The CDR3 nucleotides are TGTGCCAGCAGTGAGGGTCTTCGGGGGGGCGCTTTCTTTAGAACTGAAGCTTTCTTT.

The rearrangement joins TRBV19 to TRBJ1-5, with D maybe TRBD1 (5 bases). Germline-derived CDR1 and CDR2 are LNHDA and SQIVND (reference sequence). The V and J ends lost 10 bases and 6 bases respectively, with 16 bases between them. This CDR3 has 13 amino acids. The CDR3 loop reads CATQPGRVQPQHF. The CDR3 coding sequence is TGTGCCACCCAGCCAGGGAGGGTTCAGCCCCAGCATTTT. Looking up the rest from reference TRBV19 and TRBJ1-5 gives the full variable domain: DGGITQSPKYLFRKEGQNVTLSCEQNLNHDAMYWYRQDPGQGLRLIYYSQIVNDFQKGDIAEGYSVSREKKESFPLTVTSAQKNPTAFYLCATQPGRVQPQHFGDGTRLSIL.

The CDR3 region has the DNA TGTGCCAGCAGCCAAGTTGGTACCCTGACTAGCGGGATCTCTGATCACGAGCAGTACTTC. Its protein is CASSQVGTLTSGISDHEQYF. This chain joins TRBV4-2 and TRBJ2-7; TRBD2 matches 11 bases. Germline V gives CDR1 LGHNA, CDR2 YNFKEQ. The CDR3 totals 20 residues. The V gene end was trimmed by 1 base and the J gene end by 5 bases; junction bases not matched to a gene: 19.

This rearrangement joins TRBV10-3 to TRBJ2-7; the D gene is possibly TRBD2 (6 bases). The CDR3 consists of 12 residues. Per the germline V gene, CDR1 is ENHRY and CDR2 is SYGVKD. Trimming left V 10 bases short and J 5 bases short, with 15 bases between. CDR3 DNA: TGTGCCACCGCCCTAGGAGGGAACGAGCAGTACTTC. This gives the protein CATALGGNEQYF.

The rearrangement links TRBV10-2 to TRBJ2-7, with TRBD2 matching over 7 bases. V shed 1 base and J 5 bases; nucleotides not matched to a gene: 5. The V gene's germline CDR1 is WSHSY and CDR2 SAAADI. The CDR3 length is 14 residues. The CDR3 nucleotides read TGCGCCAGCAGTGAGTTTCGCGGGAGAAACGAGCAGTACTTC. The encoded protein is CASSEFRGRNEQYF.

The rearrangement joins TRBV7-2 to TRBJ2-7; no definite D call. The CDR3 spans 12 residues. V shed 1 base and J shed 3 bases, with 4 bases lying between them. Germline V lookup: CDR1 SGHTA, CDR2 FQGNSA. CDR3 region: CASSLVGYEQYF. The CDR3 DNA sequence: TGTGCCAGCAGCTTAGTGGGCTACGAGCAGTACTTC.

The chain couples TRBV15 to TRBJ1-2; D is undetermined. Per germline, CDR1 LNHNV and CDR2 YYDKDF (reference sequence). V lost 1 base and J lost 6, with 12 bases in between. This CDR3 is 14 amino acids long. This CDR3 reads CATSRVALDHGYTF. CDR3 coding DNA: TGTGCCACCAGCAGAGTCGCTTTAGATCATGGCTACACCTTC.

The gene calls are TRBV11-3 and TRBJ2-1; 13 nucleotides align to TRBD2. The CDR3 covers 18 residues. The trim removed 1 base at V and 2 bases at J, leaving 5 bases unmatched. Germline lookup yields CDR1 SGHNT and CDR2 YENEEA. The CDR3 DNA sequence: TGTGCCAGCAGCTTAGGTACTAGCGGGAGGGTAACCTACAATGAGCAGTTCTTC. Its translation: CASSLGTSGRVTYNEQFF.

This chain links TRBV11-2 with TRBJ1-2; D is unclear. The CDR3 consists of 14 residues. The ends were cut back, 4 bases at V and 4 bases at J, with 13 bases in the middle. CDR1 and CDR2 from the germline V gene are SGHAT and FQNNGV. CDR3: CASSSRDGIYGYTF. As DNA, the CDR3 is TGTGCCAGCAGCTCCCGGGATGGGATCTATGGCTACACCTTC.

The chain recombines TRBV5-1 with TRBJ2-7, with 9 nucleotides matching TRBD2. Trimming removed 0 bases from V and 2 bases from J; junction bases left unmatched: 6. The CDR3 extends over 16 amino acids. Germline CDR1 reads SGHRS; CDR2 reads YFSETQ. The CDR3 region is CASSLGSGSATYEQYF. Here the CDR3 DNA reads TGCGCCAGCAGCTTGGGTAGCGGGAGTGCAACCTACGAGCAGTACTTC.

The rearrangement joins TRBV2 to TRBJ2-1; 15 bases align to TRBD2. V gave up 6 bases and J gave up 9 bases; unmatched junction bases: 6. CDR1 and CDR2 from the germline V gene are SNHLY and FYNNEI. CDR3 size: 15 residues. The CDR3 bases are TGTGCCAGCAGGCGGACTAGCGGGAGGGAGGGTGAGCAGTTCTTC. Encoded protein: CASRRTSGREGEQFF. Full variable domain (remainder filled in from reference TRBV2 and TRBJ2-1): EPEVTQTPSHQVTQMGQEVILRCVPISNHLYFYWYRQILGQKVEFLVSFYNNEISEKSEIFDDQFSVERPDGSNFTLKIRSTKLEDSAMYFCASRRTSGREGEQFFGPGTRLTVL.

This chain uses TRBV5-5 with TRBJ2-7, with 7 bases lining up with TRBD2. Looked up from germline, CDR1 is SGHKS and CDR2 is YYEKEE (reference sequence). This CDR3 has 17 amino acids. With 4 bases clipped from V and 2 bases from J, the junction kept 15 bases outside the gene matches. The CDR3, as DNA: TGTGCCAGCAGCCCCCGTTCTTCAGCGGGAATAGCCTACGAGCAGTACTTC. Translating it yields CASSPRSSAGIAYEQYF. The variable domain in full, with the rest retrieved from reference TRBV5-5 and TRBJ2-7, is DAGVTQSPTHLIKTRGQQVTLRCSPISGHKSVSWYQQVLGQGPQFIFQYYEKEERGRGNFPDRFSARQFPNYSSELNVNALLLGDSALYLCASSPRSSAGIAYEQYFGPGTRLTVT.

The chain carries TRBV12-5 and TRBJ2-1, with D possibly matching TRBD2 (5 bases). The ends were cut back, 4 bases at V and 2 bases at J, with 18 bases in the middle. CDR3 length equals 17 residues. The germline V gene encodes CDR1 LGHNT and CDR2 FRNRAP. The CDR3 sequence is CASGSALVGVTYNEQFF. DNA for the CDR3: TGTGCTAGTGGTTCCGCCCTCGTGGGAGTTACCTACAATGAGCAGTTCTTC.

Only a few counts were recorded for this clone. The sample contains more than one DNA sequence encoding this CDR3. The gene calls are TRBV11-3 and TRBJ2-3; D is unclear. The CDR3 consists of 14 residues. Trimming left V 8 bases short and J 0 bases short, with 12 bases between. Germline loops: CDR1 SGHNT, CDR2 YENEEA. CDR3 in DNA: TGTGCCAGCTCCCTTACATCTAGCACAGATACGCAGTATTTT. Amino acids: CASSLTSSTDTQYF.

This chain uses TRBV15 with TRBJ1-5; tentative D call: TRBD1 (5 bases). CDR3 length: 19 amino acids. The V end lost 0 bases, the J end lost 4 bases, and 22 bases lay between the germline ends. CDR1 and CDR2 (germline): LNHNV, YYDKDF (reference sequence). CDR3: CATSRDLRDSPGWNQPQHF. The DNA for the CDR3 is TGTGCCACCAGCAGAGATCTACGAGACAGCCCCGGATGGAATCAGCCCCAGCATTTT. The complete variable domain, with remaining parts taken from reference TRBV15 and TRBJ1-5, reads DAMVIQNPRYQVTQFGKPVTLSCSQTLNHNVMYWYQQKSSQAPKLLFHYYDKDFNNEADTPDNFQSRRPNTSFCFLDIRSPGLGDTAMYLCATSRDLRDSPGWNQPQHFGDGTRLSIL.

This chain links TRBV7-2 with TRBJ2-5; D gene uncertain. The J call is uncertain, as TRBJ2-7 better fits the DNA end. In germline, CDR1 is SGHTA, CDR2 FQGNSA. The CDR3 is 14 residues long. The CDR3 reads CASSLPLGTYEQYF. The CDR3 nucleotides read TGTGCCAGCAGCTTACCCCTGGGGACCTACGAGCAGTACTTC.

V usage is TRBV6-6 and J usage is TRBJ2-7, with D unclear. Germline CDR1 and CDR2: MNHNY and SVGAGI (reference sequence). Between the trimmed V and J ends, which lost 0 bases and 5 bases, there was a span of 11 bases. The CDR3 sequence is 14 residues long. The CDR3 nucleotides are TGTGCCAGCAGTTACTCGAACAAACACAACGAGCAGTACTTC. This encodes CASSYSNKHNEQYF.

V and J are TRBV19 and TRBJ2-5; TRBD1 or TRBD2 may be the D gene (6 bases each). Gene TRBJ2-7 matches the end of the DNA better, so the J call may be wrong. Germline V lookup: CDR1 LNHDA, CDR2 SQIVND (reference sequence). This CDR3 spans 14 amino acids. The CDR3 DNA sequence: TGTGCCAGTAGTATAGGAGGGGGGAGCTACGAGCAGTACTTC. Encoded protein: CASSIGGGSYEQYF.

The chain links TRBV7-2 to TRBJ2-1; TRBD2 aligns across 9 bases. The CDR3 loop spans 16 amino acids. The germline V gene encodes CDR1 SGHTA and CDR2 FQGNSA. Trimming at V came to 1 base and at J to 5 bases, leaving 6 bases not matched to a gene. The CDR3 protein is CASSLGIAGADNEQFF. The CDR3 bases are TGTGCCAGCAGCTTAGGGATAGCGGGAGCCGACAATGAGCAGTTCTTC.

The chain is built from TRBV11-2 and TRBJ2-7; D call uncertain. CDR3 length equals 15 residues. CDR1 and CDR2 (germline): SGHAT, FQNNGV. The ends were cut back, 3 bases at V and 2 bases at J, with 14 bases in the middle. The CDR3 DNA sequence: TGTGCCAGCAGCTTCGAGAACCCACCAGCCTACGAGCAGTACTTC. Encoded protein: CASSFENPPAYEQYF. Variable domain in full (rest from reference TRBV11-2 and TRBJ2-7): EAGVAQSPRYKIIEKRQSVAFWCNPISGHATLYWYQQILGQGPKLLIQFQNNGVVDDSQLPKDRFSAERLKGVDSTLKIQPAKLEDSAVYLCASSFENPPAYEQYFGPGTRLTVT.

This chain joins TRBV4-2 and TRBJ1-5; a possible D gene is TRBD1 (6 bases). This CDR3 has 15 residues. V shed 0 bases and J shed 6 bases, with 12 bases lying between them. Germline V gives CDR1 LGHNA, CDR2 YNFKEQ. The CDR3 nucleotides are TGTGCCAGCAGCCAAGATATGGGGGCGGGTCAGCCCCAGCATTTT. It is translated as CASSQDMGAGQPQHF.

This clone appeared a single time. V usage is TRBV18 and J usage is TRBJ2-3; the match to TRBD2 covers 7 bases. The CDR3 covers 15 residues. The V gene's germline CDR1 is KGHSH and CDR2 LQKENI. V dropped 2 bases and J dropped 2; count of bases not matched to a gene: 4. The CDR3 bases are TGTGCCAGCTCACCAACTAGCGAGTTCACAGATACGCAGTATTTT. It yields the protein CASSPTSEFTDTQYF.

This sequence joins TRBV5-6 and TRBJ2-5; tentatively, D is TRBD1 or TRBD2 (6 bases each). V was cut by 5 bases and J by 5 bases, with 19 bases left in between. Germline V gene sequence: CDR1 SGHDT, CDR2 YYEEEE. The CDR3 is made up of 15 amino acids. CDR3 region: CASRLRGTKGETQYF. Here the CDR3 DNA reads TGTGCCAGCAGACTACGGGGGACAAAGGGGGAGACCCAGTACTTC.

In its sample, this clone was seen once. This chain connects TRBV27 to TRBJ1-6; TRBD1 agrees at 10 bases. The CDR3 is made up of 19 amino acids. Germline V gives CDR1 MNHEY, CDR2 SMNVEV (reference sequence). V shed 5 bases, J shed 0 bases, and the junction held 10 bases outside the gene matches. The CDR3 loop reads CASSPDRGPVSSYNSPLHF. The DNA of the CDR3 is TGTGCCAGCAGTCCTGACAGGGGGCCCGTAAGCTCCTATAATTCACCCCTCCACTTT.

The chain links TRBV27 to TRBJ1-1; D remains ambiguous. The CDR3 totals 16 residues. Germline CDR1 MNHEY, CDR2 SMNVEV (reference sequence). Trimming removed 0 bases at V and 0 bases at J, with 11 bases between. CDR3 protein: CASSLSLNQVNTEAFF. In DNA form, the CDR3 reads TGTGCCAGCAGTTTATCTCTTAACCAGGTGAACACTGAAGCTTTCTTT.

The chain joins TRBV28 to TRBJ1-2, with no clear D. This CDR3 has 12 amino acids. V was clipped by 5 bases and J by 6 bases, with 10 bases between them. Germline V gives CDR1 MDHEN, CDR2 SYDVKM. The CDR3 coding sequence is TGTGCCAGCAGTCTCGGTTGGAATGGCTACACCTTC. Encoded protein: CASSLGWNGYTF.